What follows is one TCR beta chain and its context. Its antigen is currently unknown. Stated treatment: 15 to 20 received Ad26.COV2.S at low or high dose, single or two shots; roughly five received placebo; per-sample allocation not given. Sampling happened 63 days after the first vaccine or placebo injection. An Ad26 vector that expressed Wuhan-strain SARS-CoV-2 spike constituted the vaccine. Clones were sequenced by immunoSEQ multiplex PCR, and TCRdb holds only the in-frame ones, with some missing. The sample consists of roughly 390,000 clones, around nine tenths of them appearing once. These data are taken from a study of Ad26.COV2.S vaccination and SARS-CoV-2 variants. Looking at the study overall: Each vaccinee took Ad26.COV2.S intramuscularly, once or twice 56 days apart.

Trimming shortened V by 5 bases and J by 11 bases, and 21 bases separated the two germline ends. The CDR3 sequence is 14 residues long. Germline V lookup: CDR1 PRHDT, CDR2 FYEKMQ (reference sequence). Whole-study results and caveats: The placebo group had lower spike-specific TCR breadth than the vaccine recipients did. Total responses of T cells may have been underestimated by the analyses of TCR breadth and depth.

The source is a person between 18 and 59 years old who received the Ad26.COV2.S COVID-19 vaccine or a placebo. The starting material was peripheral blood, obtained in a trial of Ad26.COV2.S vaccine versus placebo. The chain joins TRBV13 to TRBJ1-1; tentative D call: TRBD1 (5 bases). For the CDR3, the DNA is TGTGCCAGCAGCCTCTTAGGACACCAAAAAGGGGCTTTCTTT. It is translated as CASSLLGHQKGAFF.